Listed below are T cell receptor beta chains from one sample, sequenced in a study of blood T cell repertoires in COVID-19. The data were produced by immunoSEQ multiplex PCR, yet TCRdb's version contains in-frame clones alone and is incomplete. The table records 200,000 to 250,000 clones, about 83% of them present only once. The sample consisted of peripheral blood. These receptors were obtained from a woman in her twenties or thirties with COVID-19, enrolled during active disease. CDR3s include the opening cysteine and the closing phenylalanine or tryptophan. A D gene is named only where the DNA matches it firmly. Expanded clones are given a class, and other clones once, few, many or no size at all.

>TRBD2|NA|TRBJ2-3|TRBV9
TGTGCCAGCAGCGATCTCCGGGTCGCGGGAGCAGATACGCAGTATTTT
CASSDLRVAGADTQYF
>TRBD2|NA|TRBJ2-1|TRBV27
TGTGCCAGCAGTTTAGGGACTAGCGGGAAATATGAGCAGTTCTTC
CASSLGTSGKYEQFF
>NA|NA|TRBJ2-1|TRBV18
TGTGCCAGCTCACCAGGGTTAGCGGCGGGTGGGGCCTACAATGAGCAGTTCTTC
CASSPGLAAGGAYNEQFF
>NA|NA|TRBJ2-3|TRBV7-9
TGTGCCAGCAGCTTAGGAGAGGCCCCCGAGAGGTATTTT
CASSLGEAPERYF
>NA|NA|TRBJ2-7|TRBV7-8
TGTGCCAGCAGCTTAGGGGGTTCGGGAGAGCAGTACTTC
CASSLGGSGEQYF
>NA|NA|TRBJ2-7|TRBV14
TGTGCCAGCAGCCAAGATAATAGCATAGGGGCAAACGAGCAGTACTTC
CASSQDNSIGANEQYF
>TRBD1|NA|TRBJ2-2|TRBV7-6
TGTGCCAGCAGCTTACCACAGGGGTTTCACACCGGGGAGCTGTTTTTT
CASSLPQGFHTGELFF
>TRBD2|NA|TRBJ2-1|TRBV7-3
TGTGCCAGCAGCTTAATGGTAGCGGGAGAGAGGGGTGAGCAGTTCTTC
CASSLMVAGERGEQFF
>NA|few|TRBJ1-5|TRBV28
TGTGCCAGCAGTTTACCAGGGAACAATCAGCCCCAGCATTTT
CASSLPGNNQPQHF
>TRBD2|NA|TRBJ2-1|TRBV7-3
TGTGCCAGCAGCTTAATGGGCGGAGCGGGGGTCTACAATGAGCAGTTCTTC
CASSLMGGAGVYNEQFF
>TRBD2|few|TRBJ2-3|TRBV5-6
TGTGCCAGCAGCTTAAGCGAGTCTAGCGGGAGGGTGGGTACGCAGTATTTT
CASSLSESSGRVGTQYF
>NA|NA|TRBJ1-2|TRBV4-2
TGTGCCAGCAGCCAAGACTCTGGCTACACCTTC
CASSQDSGYTF
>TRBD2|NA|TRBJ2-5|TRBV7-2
TGTGCCAGCATCCTAGGACTAGGTTTAAAGACCCAGTACTTC
CASILGLGLKTQYF
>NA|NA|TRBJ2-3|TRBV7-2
TGTGCCAGCAGCTTTTCACACACAGATACGCAGTATTTT
CASSFSHTDTQYF
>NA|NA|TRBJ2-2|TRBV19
TGTGCCAGTAGTAACCCTTGGAGACAGCCCCTAAACACCGGGGAGCTGTTTTTT
CASSNPWRQPLNTGELFF
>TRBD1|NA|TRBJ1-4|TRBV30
TGTGCCTGGAGCCGGACACAGGGGGCATATGAAAAACTGTTTTTT
CAWSRTQGAYEKLFF
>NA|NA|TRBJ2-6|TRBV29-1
TGCAGCGTTTACGGAGACTCTGGGGCCAACGTCCTGACTTTC
CSVYGDSGANVLTF
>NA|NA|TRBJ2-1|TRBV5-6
TGTGCCAGCAGCTTGGAACTAGAAGGCGCCTACAATGAGCAGTTCTTC
CASSLELEGAYNEQFF
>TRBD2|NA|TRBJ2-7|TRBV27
TGTGCCAGCAGTTTAAGTGGGACTAGCGGGAGGGCCGTCTACGAGCAGTACTTC
CASSLSGTSGRAVYEQYF
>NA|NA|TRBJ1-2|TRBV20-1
TGCAGTGCTAGTTTACTGGACGGGGACTATGGCTACACCTTC
CSASLLDGDYGYTF
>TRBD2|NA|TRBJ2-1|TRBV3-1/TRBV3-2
TGTGCCAGCAGCCAAGCCCCGGGACTAGCGGGACCAAATGAGCAGTTCTTC
CASSQAPGLAGPNEQFF
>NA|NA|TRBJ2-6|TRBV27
TGTGCCAGCAGTTCCAGGGACTCTGGGGCCAACGTCCTGACTTTC
CASSSRDSGANVLTF
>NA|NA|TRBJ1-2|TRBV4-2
TGTGCCAGCAGCCAAGATCTGGGCAACGGCTACACCTTC
CASSQDLGNGYTF
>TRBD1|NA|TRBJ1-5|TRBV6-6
TGTGCCAGCAGTTACCTTGCAGGGGGAAATCAGCCCCAGCATTTT
CASSYLAGGNQPQHF
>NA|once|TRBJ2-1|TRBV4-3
TGCGCCAGCAGTCGAGAGGAGACCTACAATGAGCAGTTCTTC
CASSREETYNEQFF
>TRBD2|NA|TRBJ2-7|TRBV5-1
TGCGCCAGCAGCTTACCGACCGGGAGGGTGAACGAGCAGTACTTC
CASSLPTGRVNEQYF
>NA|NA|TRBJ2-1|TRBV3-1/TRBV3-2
TGTGCCAGCAGCCAGTCCGGGAGCGGAAGTGAGCAGTTCTTC
CASSQSGSGSEQFF
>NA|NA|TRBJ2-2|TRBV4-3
TGCGCCAGCAGCCTTAACTGGGGACTCACTACCGGGGAGCTGTTTTTT
CASSLNWGLTTGELFF
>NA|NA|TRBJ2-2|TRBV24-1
TGTGCCACCAGTGGAGACCCTAGCGCCGGGGAGCTGTTTTTT
CATSGDPSAGELFF
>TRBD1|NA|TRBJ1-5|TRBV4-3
TGCGCCAGCAGCCAAGAAGCAGGGGGCGGCTGGGATCAGCCCCAGCATTTT
CASSQEAGGGWDQPQHF
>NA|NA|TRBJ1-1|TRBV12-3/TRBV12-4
TGTGCCAGCAGTTTTGTCAGGGATACTGAAGCTTTCTTT
CASSFVRDTEAFF
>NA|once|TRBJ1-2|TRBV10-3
TGTGCCATCAACCCTGGGAGGGCGGAGGGCTACACCTTC
CAINPGRAEGYTF
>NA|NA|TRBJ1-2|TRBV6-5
TGTGCCAGCAGTACGACCGGGAATAACTATGGCTACACCTTC
CASSTTGNNYGYTF
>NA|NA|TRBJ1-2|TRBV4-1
TGCGCCAGCAGCCAATTTACAGGGTACTATGGCTACACCTTC
CASSQFTGYYGYTF
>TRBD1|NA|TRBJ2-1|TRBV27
TGTGCCAGCTGTCACAGGGGGTTTGGCAATGAGCAGTTCTTC
CASCHRGFGNEQFF
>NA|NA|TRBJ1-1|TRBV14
TGTGCCAGCAGCCAAGACCAGGGGTGGACTGAAGCTTTCTTT
CASSQDQGWTEAFF
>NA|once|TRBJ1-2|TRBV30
TGTGCCTGGAGTGTAGGACTGGACTATGGCTACACCTTC
CAWSVGLDYGYTF
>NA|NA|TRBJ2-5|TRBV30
TGTGCCTGGAGTATAACTGAAGAGACCCAGTACTTC
CAWSITEETQYF
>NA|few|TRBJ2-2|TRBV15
TGTGCCACCGGGACAATGAACACCGGGGAGCTGTTTTTT
CATGTMNTGELFF
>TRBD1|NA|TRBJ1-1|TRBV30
TGTGCCTGGAAAAGTAGGGGACAGGGTTTTTTTAAGAACACTGAAGCTTTCTTT
CAWKSRGQGFFKNTEAFF
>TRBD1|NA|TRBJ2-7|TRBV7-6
TGTGCCAGCAGTCCCTCATATTCGGGACAGGGCGACGAGCAGTACTTC
CASSPSYSGQGDEQYF
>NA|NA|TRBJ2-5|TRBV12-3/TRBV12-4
TGTGCCAGCGCAGGGGACGAACCGACGGTGTACTTC
CASAGDEPTVYF
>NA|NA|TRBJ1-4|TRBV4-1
TGCGCCAGCAGCCCGGGCGGGGGGCGGCAGTCCACTAATGAAAAACTGTTTTTT
CASSPGGGRQSTNEKLFF
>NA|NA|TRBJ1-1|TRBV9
TGTGCCAGCTCTCAGGGAGGGCTTGCAGCTTTCTTT
CASSQGGLAAFF
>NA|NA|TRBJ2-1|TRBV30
TGTGCCTGGAGTGTACACGCCTACAATGAGCAGTTCTTC
CAWSVHAYNEQFF
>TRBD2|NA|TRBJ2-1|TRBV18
TGTGCCAGCTCACCTCAGAGCGGGGGGTACAATGAGCAGTTCTTC
CASSPQSGGYNEQFF
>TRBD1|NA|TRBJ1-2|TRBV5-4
TGTGCCAGCAGCTTTGCCGAGGGGGCGCCTAATGGCTACACCTTC
CASSFAEGAPNGYTF
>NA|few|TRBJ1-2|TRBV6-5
TGTGCCAGCAGTTACTCCGACAGGACGGGCTACACCTTC
CASSYSDRTGYTF
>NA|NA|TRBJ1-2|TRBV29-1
TGCAGCGTGAGGGCGGCAGGTAACTATGGCTACACCTTC
CSVRAAGNYGYTF
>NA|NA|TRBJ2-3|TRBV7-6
TGTGCCAGCAGCTTAAATAGACGCGGGCCTAGCACAGATACGCAGTATTTT
CASSLNRRGPSTDTQYF
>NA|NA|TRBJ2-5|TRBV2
TGTGCCAGTAACGCATATGGGGGGTCCCAGTACTTC
CASNAYGGSQYF
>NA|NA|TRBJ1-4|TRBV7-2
TGTGCCAGCAGCTTAGCGGGAGGTGAAAAACTGTTTTTT
CASSLAGGEKLFF
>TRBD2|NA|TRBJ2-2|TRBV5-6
TGTGCCAGCAGCTTGAGGAGCGGGAGGGTAAGCGGGGAGCTGTTTTTT
CASSLRSGRVSGELFF
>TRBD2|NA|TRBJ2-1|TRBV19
TGTGCCAGTAGATCCGGGACTAGCGGCAATGAGCAGTTCTTC
CASRSGTSGNEQFF